This T cell receptor (beta chain) comes out of a study of post-analysis software for immune sequencing data. Study-level results: Patients used roughly five TRBV segments, including TRBV5-6, TRBV5-1 and TRBV20-1, more often than controls.

cDNA libraries of TCR beta carried unique molecular identifiers. MiXCR was run by TCRdb on the PCR reads, yielding one entry per CDR3 protein. The data hold approximately 730,000 distinct CDR3 sequences, with less than 35% observed a single time. On this clonotype: Its antigen remains unidentified.

Trimming left V 5 bases short and J 12 bases short, with 19 bases between. Germline CDR1 and CDR2: LGHDT and YNNKEL (reference sequence). The length of the CDR3 is 14 residues. This clonotype was sampled from a girl aged 5 to 17 with multiple sclerosis. Material: blood. The V and J genes are TRBV3-1 and TRBJ1-4; tentatively, D is TRBD1 (5 bases). The CDR3 DNA sequence: TGTGCCAGCAGCAAAGCCGGGACCCCGGGCGAACTGTTTTTT. Its protein product is CASSKAGTPGELFF.